This is a list of T cell receptor beta chains from one sample in a study of monozygotic twins with inflammatory bowel disease. TCRdb reprocessed the 5' RACE reads, keeping one entry per CDR3 protein, no DNA. The sample includes under 150,000 distinct CDR3 sequences. The sample comprised blood. These receptors all come from a human donor with ulcerative colitis or Crohn's disease, or a healthy co-twin of an affected twin (not recorded which). Both conserved end residues are part of each CDR3.

V gene	J gene	CDR3 protein
TRBV20-1	TRBJ1-3	CSALGASGNTIYF
TRBV20-1	TRBJ1-1	CSARDLVNTEAFF
TRBV7-2	TRBJ2-5	CASSLVRARVTQYF
TRBV7-2	TRBJ2-1	CASSPNPGNEQFF
TRBV29-1	TRBJ1-2	CSVGQEGDGYTF
TRBV6-1	TRBJ2-3	CASSPGTGGLDTQYF
TRBV5-1	TRBJ2-5	CASSVGTGQETQYF
TRBV27	TRBJ2-1	CASSAGPVINEQFF
TRBV20-1	TRBJ1-2	CRAGQGQSNYGYTF
TRBV20-1	TRBJ2-4	CSARGDRDGGNIQYF
TRBV4-3	TRBJ2-5	CASSPEVRGTQETQYF
TRBV19	TRBJ1-2	CASSIQGNYGYTF
TRBV29-1	TRBJ1-2	CSAQSLYYGYTF
TRBV7-2	TRBJ1-3	CASSSVSGNTIYF